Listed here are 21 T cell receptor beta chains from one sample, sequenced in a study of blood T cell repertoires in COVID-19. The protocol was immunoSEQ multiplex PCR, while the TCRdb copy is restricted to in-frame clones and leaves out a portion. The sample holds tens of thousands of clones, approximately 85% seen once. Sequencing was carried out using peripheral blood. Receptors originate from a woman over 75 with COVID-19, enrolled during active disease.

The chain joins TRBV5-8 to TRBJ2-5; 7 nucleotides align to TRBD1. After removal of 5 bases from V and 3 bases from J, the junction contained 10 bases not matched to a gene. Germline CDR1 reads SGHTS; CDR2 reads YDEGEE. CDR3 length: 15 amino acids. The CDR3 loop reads CASRPPAGTEETQYF. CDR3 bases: TGTGCCAGCAGGCCCCCGGCTGGGACAGAAGAGACCCAGTACTTC.

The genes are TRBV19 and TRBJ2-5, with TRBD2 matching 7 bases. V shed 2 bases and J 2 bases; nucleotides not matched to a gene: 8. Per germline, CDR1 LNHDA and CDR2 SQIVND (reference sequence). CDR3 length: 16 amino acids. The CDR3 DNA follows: TGTGCCAGTAGTATAAGGGACTATTGGGGGCAAGAGACCCAGTACTTC. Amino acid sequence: CASSIRDYWGQETQYF.

In DNA, the CDR3 is TGCGCCAGCAGCCTATATGGACAGAGAGACACTGAAGCTTTCTTT. Translated: CASSLYGQRDTEAFF. The chain carries TRBV5-1 and TRBJ1-1; tentatively, D is TRBD1 (6 bases). V gave up 4 bases and J gave up 3 bases, with 16 bases separating them. The CDR3 is 15 residues long. Per germline, CDR1 SGHRS and CDR2 YFSETQ.

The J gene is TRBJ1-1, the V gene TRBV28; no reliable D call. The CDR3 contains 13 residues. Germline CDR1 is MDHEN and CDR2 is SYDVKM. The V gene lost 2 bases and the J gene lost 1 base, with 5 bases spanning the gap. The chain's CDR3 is CASSLLANTEAFF. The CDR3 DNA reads TGTGCCAGCAGTTTACTAGCGAACACTGAAGCTTTCTTT.

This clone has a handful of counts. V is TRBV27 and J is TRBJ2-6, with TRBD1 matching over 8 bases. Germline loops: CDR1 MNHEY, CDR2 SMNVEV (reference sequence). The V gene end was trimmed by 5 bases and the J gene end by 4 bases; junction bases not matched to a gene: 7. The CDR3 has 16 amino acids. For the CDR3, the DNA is TGTGCCAGCAGTGGGAGACAGGGGAGCGGGGCCAACGTCCTGACTTTC. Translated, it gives CASSGRQGSGANVLTF.

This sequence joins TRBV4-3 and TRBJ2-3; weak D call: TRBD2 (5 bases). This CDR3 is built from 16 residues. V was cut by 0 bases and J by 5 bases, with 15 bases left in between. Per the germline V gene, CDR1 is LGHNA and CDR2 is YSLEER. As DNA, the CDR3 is TGCGCCAGCAGCCAAGATTTTCGGGGAAGTCTAGATACGCAGTATTTT. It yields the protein CASSQDFRGSLDTQYF.

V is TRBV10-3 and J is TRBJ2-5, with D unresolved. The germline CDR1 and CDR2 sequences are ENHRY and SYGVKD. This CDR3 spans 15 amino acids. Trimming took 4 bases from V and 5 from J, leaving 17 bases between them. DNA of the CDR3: TGTGCCATCAGTGCGTTTAACAAACCCCAGGAGACCCAGTACTTC. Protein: CAISAFNKPQETQYF.

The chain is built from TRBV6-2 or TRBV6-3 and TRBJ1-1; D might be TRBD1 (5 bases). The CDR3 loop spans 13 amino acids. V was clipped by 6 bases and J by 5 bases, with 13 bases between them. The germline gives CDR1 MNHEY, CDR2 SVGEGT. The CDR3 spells CASSPRGKTEAFF. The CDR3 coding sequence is TGTGCCAGCAGCCCTCGGGGGAAAACTGAAGCTTTCTTT.

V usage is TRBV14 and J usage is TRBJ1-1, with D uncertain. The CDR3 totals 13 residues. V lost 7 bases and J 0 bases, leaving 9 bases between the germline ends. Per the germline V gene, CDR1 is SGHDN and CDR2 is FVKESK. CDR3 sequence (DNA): TGTGCCAGCACTATCGGGTTGAACACTGAAGCTTTCTTT. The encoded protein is CASTIGLNTEAFF.

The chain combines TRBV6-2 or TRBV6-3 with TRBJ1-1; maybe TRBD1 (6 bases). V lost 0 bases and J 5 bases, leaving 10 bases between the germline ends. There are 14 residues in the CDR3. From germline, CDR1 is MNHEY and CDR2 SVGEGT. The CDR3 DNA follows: TGTGCCAGCAGTTACTCAGGGGGAAATACTGAAGCTTTCTTT. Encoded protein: CASSYSGGNTEAFF.

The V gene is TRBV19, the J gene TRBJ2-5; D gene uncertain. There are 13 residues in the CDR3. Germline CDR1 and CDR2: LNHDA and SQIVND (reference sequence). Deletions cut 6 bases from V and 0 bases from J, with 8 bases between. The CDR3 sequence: CASSPRYQETQYF. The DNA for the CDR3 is TGTGCCAGTAGCCCCCGGTACCAAGAGACCCAGTACTTC.

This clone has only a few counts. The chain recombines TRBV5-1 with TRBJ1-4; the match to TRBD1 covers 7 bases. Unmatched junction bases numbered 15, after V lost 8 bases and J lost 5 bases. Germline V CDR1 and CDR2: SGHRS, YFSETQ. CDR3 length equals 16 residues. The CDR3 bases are TGCGCCAGTACTAAAGAGATTCCGGGACAGAATGAAAAACTGTTTTTT. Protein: CASTKEIPGQNEKLFF.

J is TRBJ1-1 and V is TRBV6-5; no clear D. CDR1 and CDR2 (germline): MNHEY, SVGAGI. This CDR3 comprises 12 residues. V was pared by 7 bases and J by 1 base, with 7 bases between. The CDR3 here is CASMRGNTEAFF. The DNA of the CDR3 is TGTGCCAGCATGCGGGGGAACACTGAAGCTTTCTTT.

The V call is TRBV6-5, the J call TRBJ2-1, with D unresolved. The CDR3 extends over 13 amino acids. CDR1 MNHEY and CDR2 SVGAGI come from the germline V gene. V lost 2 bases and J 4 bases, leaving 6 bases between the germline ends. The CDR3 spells CASSYDTYNEQFF. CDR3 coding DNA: TGTGCCAGCAGTTACGACACATACAATGAGCAGTTCTTC.

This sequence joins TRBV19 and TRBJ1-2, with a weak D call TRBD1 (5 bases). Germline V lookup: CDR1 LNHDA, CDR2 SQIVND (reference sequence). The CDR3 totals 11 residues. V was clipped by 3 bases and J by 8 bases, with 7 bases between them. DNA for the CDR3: TGTGCCAGTAGTATTGACAGAGGCTACACCTTC. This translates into CASSIDRGYTF.

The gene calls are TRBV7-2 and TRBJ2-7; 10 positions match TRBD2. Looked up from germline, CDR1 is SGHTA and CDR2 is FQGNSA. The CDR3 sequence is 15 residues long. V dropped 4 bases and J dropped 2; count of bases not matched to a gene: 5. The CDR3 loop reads CASSWGLARTYEQYF. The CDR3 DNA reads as TGTGCCAGCAGCTGGGGACTAGCGCGTACCTACGAGCAGTACTTC.

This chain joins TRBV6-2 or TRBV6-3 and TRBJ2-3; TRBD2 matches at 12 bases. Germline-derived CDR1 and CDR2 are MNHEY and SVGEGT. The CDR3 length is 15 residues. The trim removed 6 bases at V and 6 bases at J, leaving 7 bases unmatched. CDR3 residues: CASSKTSGGSDTQYF. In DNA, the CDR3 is TGTGCCAGCAGCAAGACTAGCGGGGGCTCCGATACGCAGTATTTT.

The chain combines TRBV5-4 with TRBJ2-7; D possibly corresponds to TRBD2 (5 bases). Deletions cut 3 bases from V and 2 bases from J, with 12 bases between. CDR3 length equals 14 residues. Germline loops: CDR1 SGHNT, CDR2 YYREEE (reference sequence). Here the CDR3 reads CASSSSGNTYEQYF. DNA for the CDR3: TGTGCCAGCAGCTCCTCGGGGAACACCTACGAGCAGTACTTC.

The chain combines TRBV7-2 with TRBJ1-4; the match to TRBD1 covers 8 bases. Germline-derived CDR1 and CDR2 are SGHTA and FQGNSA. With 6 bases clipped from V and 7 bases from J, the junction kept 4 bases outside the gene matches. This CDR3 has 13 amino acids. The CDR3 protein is CASRRQGSEKLFF. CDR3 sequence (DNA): TGTGCCAGCAGGAGACAGGGGAGTGAAAAACTGTTTTTT.

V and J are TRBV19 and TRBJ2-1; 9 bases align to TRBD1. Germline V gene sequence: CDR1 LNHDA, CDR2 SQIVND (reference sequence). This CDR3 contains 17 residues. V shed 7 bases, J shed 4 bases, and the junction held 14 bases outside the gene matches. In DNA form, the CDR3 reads TGTGCCAGTAACGACCCTTATGGGACAGGGAAATACAATGAGCAGTTCTTC. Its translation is CASNDPYGTGKYNEQFF.

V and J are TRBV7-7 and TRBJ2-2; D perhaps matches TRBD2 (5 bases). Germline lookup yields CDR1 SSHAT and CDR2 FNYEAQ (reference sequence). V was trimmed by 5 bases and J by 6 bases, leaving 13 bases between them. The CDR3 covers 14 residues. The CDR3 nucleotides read TGTGCCAGCAGCCCGGACTTATCCCCCGGGGAGCTGTTTTTT. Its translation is CASSPDLSPGELFF.